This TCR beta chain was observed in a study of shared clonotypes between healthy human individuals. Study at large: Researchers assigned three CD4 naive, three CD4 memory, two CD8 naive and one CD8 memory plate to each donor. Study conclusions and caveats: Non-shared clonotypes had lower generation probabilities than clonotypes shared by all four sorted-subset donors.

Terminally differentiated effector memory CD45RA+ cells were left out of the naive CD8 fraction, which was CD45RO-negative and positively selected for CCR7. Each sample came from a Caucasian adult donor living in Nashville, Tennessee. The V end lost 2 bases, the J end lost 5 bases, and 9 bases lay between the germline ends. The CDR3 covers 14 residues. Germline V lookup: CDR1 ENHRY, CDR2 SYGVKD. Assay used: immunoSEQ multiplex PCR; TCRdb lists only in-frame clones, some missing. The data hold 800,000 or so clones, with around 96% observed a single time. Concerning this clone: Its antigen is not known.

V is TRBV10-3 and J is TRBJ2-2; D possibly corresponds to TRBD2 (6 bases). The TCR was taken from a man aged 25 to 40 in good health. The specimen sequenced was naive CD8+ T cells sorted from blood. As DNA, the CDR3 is TGTGCCATCAGTGAGGGAGGGGTAACCGGGGAGCTGTTTTTT. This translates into CAISEGGVTGELFF.